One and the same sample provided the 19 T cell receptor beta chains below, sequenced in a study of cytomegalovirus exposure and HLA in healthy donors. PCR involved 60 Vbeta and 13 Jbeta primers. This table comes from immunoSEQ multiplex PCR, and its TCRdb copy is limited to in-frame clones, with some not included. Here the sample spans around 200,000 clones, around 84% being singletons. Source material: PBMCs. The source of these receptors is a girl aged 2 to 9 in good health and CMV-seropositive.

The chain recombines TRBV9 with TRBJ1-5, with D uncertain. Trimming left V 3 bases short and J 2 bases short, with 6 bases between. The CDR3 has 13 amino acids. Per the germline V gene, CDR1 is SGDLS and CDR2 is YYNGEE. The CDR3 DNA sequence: TGTGCCAGCAGCGGAACAGGCAATCAGCCCCAGCATTTT. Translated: CASSGTGNQPQHF. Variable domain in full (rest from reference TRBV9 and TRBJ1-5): DSGVTQTPKHLITATGQRVTLRCSPRSGDLSVYWYQQSLDQGLQFLIQYYNGEERAKGNILERFSAQQFPDLHSELNLSSLELGDSALYFCASSGTGNQPQHFGDGTRLSIL.

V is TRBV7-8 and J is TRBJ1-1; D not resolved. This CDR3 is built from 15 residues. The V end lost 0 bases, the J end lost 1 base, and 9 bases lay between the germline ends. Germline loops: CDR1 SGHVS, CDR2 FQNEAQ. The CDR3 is CASSLARRENTEAFF. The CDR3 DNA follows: TGTGCCAGCAGCTTAGCGCGGAGGGAGAACACTGAAGCTTTCTTT. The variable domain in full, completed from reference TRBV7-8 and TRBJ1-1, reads GAGVSQSPRYKVAKRGQDVALRCDPISGHVSLFWYQQALGQGPEFLTYFQNEAQLDKSGLPSDRFFAERPEGSVSTLKIQRTQQEDSAVYLCASSLARRENTEAFFGQGTRLTVV.

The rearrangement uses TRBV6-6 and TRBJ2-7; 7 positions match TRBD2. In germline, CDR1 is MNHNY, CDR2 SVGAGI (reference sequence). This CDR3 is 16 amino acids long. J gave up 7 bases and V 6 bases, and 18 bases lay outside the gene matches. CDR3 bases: TGTGCCAGCAGGAGCATGGGAGGGTGGGGAACTATAGAGCAGTACTTC. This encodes CASRSMGGWGTIEQYF.

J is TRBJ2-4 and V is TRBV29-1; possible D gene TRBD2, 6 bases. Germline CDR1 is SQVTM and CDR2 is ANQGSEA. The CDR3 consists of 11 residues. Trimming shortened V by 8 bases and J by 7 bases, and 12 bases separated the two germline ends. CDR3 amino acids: CSLRRGNIQYF. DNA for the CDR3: TGCAGCCTGAGGCGGGGCAACATTCAGTACTTC.

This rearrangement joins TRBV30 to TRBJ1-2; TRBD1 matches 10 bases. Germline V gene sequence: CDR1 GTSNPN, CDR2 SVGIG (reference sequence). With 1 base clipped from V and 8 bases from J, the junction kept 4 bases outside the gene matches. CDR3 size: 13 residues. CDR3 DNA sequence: TGTGCCTGGAGTGGACAGGGGGCGCGAGGCTACACCTTC. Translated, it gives CAWSGQGARGYTF.

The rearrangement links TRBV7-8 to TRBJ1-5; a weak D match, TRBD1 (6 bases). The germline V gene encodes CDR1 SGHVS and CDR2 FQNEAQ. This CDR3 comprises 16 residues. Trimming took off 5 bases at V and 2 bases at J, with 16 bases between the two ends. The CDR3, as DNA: TGTGCCAGCAGCGGTCGGGGGGGCGTAGGCAATCAGCCCCAGCATTTT. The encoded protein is CASSGRGGVGNQPQHF.

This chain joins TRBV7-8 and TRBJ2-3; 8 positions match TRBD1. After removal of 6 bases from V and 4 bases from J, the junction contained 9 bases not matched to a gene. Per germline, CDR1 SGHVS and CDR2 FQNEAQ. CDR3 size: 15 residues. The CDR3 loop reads CASRETGVVADTQYF. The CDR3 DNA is TGTGCCAGCAGAGAGACAGGGGTTGTCGCAGATACGCAGTATTTT.

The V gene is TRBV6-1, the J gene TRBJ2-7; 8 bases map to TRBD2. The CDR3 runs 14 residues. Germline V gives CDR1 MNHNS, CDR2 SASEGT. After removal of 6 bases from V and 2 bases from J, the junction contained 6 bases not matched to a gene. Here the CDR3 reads CASSPTSGPYEQYF. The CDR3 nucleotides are TGTGCCAGCAGCCCCACTAGCGGACCCTACGAGCAGTACTTC.

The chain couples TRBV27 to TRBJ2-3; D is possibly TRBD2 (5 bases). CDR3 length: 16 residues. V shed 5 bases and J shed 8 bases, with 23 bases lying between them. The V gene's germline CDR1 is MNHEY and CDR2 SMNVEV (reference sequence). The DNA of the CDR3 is TGTGCCAGCAGTCCCTCCCGGGAACCCACTCTGGCTACGCAGTATTTT. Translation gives CASSPSREPTLATQYF.

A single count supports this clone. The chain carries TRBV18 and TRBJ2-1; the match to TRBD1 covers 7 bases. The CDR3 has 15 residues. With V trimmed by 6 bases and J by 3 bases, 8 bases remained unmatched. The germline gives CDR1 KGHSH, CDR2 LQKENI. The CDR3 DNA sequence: TGTGCCAGCTCGAATGACAGGGTTTACTACAATGAGCAGTTCTTC. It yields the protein CASSNDRVYYNEQFF. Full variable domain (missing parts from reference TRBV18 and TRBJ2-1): NAGVMQNPRHLVRRRGQEARLRCSPMKGHSHVYWYRQLPEEGLKFMVYLQKENIIDESGMPKERFSAEFPKEGPSILRIQQVVRGDSAAYFCASSNDRVYYNEQFFGPGTRLTVL.

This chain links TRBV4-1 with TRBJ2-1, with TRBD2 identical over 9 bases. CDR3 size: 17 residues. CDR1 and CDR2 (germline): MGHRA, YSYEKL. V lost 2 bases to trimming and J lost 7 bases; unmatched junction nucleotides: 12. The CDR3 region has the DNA TGCGCCAGCAGCCAAATACTTACTAGCGGGCGGGGAAATGAGCAGTTCTTC. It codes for CASSQILTSGRGNEQFF.

Written as DNA, the CDR3 is TGTGCCAGCAGCCCGTACAGGTATTCCCTCACTGAAGCTTTCTTT. As protein: CASSPYRYSLTEAFF. The chain recombines TRBV11-3 with TRBJ1-1; weak D call: TRBD1 (5 bases). Germline V gene lookup returns CDR1 SGHNT and CDR2 YENEEA. Trimming removed 5 bases at V and 4 bases at J, with 17 bases between. The CDR3 spans 15 residues.

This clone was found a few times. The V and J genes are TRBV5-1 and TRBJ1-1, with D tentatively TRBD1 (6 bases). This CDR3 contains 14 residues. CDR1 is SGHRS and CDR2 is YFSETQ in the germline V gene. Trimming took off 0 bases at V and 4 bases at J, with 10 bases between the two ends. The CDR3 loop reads CASSLAQQGTEAFF. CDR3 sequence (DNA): TGCGCCAGCAGCTTGGCTCAACAGGGCACTGAAGCTTTCTTT.

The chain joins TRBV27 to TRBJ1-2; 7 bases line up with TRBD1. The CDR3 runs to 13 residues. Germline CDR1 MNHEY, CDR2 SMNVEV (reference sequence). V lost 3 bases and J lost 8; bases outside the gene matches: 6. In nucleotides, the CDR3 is TGTGCCAGCAGTTTTTCAGGGGGTGACGGCTACACCTTC. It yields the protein CASSFSGGDGYTF.

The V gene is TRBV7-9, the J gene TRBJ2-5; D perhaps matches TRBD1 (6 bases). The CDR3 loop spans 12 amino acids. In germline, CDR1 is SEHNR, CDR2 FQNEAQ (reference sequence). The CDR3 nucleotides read TGTTCCGGCTCAGGGGCCCAAGAGACCCAGTACTTC. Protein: CSGSGAQETQYF.

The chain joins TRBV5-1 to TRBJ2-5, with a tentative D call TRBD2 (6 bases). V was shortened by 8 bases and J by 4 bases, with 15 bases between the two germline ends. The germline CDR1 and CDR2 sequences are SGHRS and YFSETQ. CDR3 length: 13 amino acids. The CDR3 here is CASTGQRVETQYF. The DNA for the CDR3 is TGCGCCAGTACTGGTCAGCGGGTAGAGACCCAGTACTTC.

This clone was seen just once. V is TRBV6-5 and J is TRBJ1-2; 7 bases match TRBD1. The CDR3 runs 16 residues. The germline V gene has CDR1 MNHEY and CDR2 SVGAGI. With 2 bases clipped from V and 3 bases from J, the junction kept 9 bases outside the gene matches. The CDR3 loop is CASSYLTGVRHYGYTF. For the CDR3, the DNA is TGTGCCAGCAGTTACCTCACAGGGGTAAGGCACTATGGCTACACCTTC.

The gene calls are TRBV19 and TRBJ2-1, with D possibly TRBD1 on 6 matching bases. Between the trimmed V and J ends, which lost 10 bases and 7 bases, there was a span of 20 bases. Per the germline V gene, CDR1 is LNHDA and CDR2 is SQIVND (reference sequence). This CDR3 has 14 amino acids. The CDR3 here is CATQYWGRRNEQFF. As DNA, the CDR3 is TGTGCCACCCAATATTGGGGGCGGAGAAATGAGCAGTTCTTC.

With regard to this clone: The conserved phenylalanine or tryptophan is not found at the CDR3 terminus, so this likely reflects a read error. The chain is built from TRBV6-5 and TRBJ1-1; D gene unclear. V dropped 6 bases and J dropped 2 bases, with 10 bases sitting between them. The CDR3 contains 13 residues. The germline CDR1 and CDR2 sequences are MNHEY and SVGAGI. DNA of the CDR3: TGTGCCAGCAGGGCAGAGGGTAACACTGAAGCTTTCCTT. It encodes CASRAEGNTEAFL.